Below, 8 T cell receptor beta chains from the same sample are listed, as sequenced in a study of blood T cell repertoires in COVID-19 (dated by TCRdb to 2018 to 2021). The library was built by means of the immunoSEQ multiplex PCR assay. TCRdb holds this immuneACCESS table with in-frame rearrangements only. Some clones are missing; in checked studies, unresolved V genes explain under half, and the rest has no known cause. The sample table shows about 410,000 clones, and roughly 91% are seen once. The leading ten clones occupy 0.6% of the sample. Sequencing was performed on PBMCs or T cells enriched from blood (not recorded which). These receptors were obtained from a man aged 18 to 30 who had recovered from COVID-19.

V gene TRBV7-3 combines with J gene TRBJ1-1; the match to TRBD1 covers 11 bases. The CDR3 covers 17 residues. From germline, CDR1 is SGHTA and CDR2 FQGTGA. J gave up 2 bases and V 2 bases, and 7 bases lay outside the gene matches. CDR3 DNA: TGTGCCAGCAGCTTAGTCGGACAGGGGGCACTCAACACTGAAGCTTTCTTT. It is translated as CASSLVGQGALNTEAFF. The entire variable domain, with the rest obtained from reference TRBV7-3 and TRBJ1-1, is as follows: GAGVSQTPSNKVTEKGKYVELRCDPISGHTALYWYRQSLGQGPEFLIYFQGTGAADDSGLPNDRFFAVRPEGSVSTLKIQRTERGDSAVYLCASSLVGQGALNTEAFFGQGTRLTVV.

This chain uses TRBV7-9 with TRBJ1-2; possibly TRBD1 for D (6 bases). Per germline, CDR1 SEHNR and CDR2 FQNEAQ (reference sequence). V gave up 4 bases and J gave up 1 base, with 7 bases separating them. This CDR3 contains 13 residues. The CDR3 protein is CASSSRGNYGYTF. Written as DNA, the CDR3 is TGTGCCAGCAGCTCCAGGGGTAACTATGGCTACACCTTC.

V gene TRBV20-1 combines with J gene TRBJ1-4; D gene uncertain. This CDR3 is built from 11 residues. Germline CDR1 DFQATT, CDR2 SNEGSKA (reference sequence). V was cut by 5 bases and J by 8 bases, with 9 bases left in between. This CDR3 is CSAAGSEKLFF. CDR3 nucleotides: TGCAGTGCTGCTGGGAGCGAAAAACTGTTTTTT.

This chain joins TRBV30 and TRBJ2-3, with 7 bases matching TRBD1. Germline V CDR1 and CDR2: GTSNPN, SVGIG (reference sequence). The V gene end was trimmed by 1 base and the J gene end by 5 bases; junction bases not matched to a gene: 9. This CDR3 comprises 15 residues. For the CDR3, the DNA is TGTGCCTGGAGTGCGTACAGGGGCATTGGAGATACGCAGTATTTT. This codes for CAWSAYRGIGDTQYF.

CDR3 region: CASSLALTANYGYTF. CDR3 DNA sequence: TGTGCCAGCAGCTTAGCCTTGACAGCGAACTATGGCTACACCTTC. The chain carries TRBV7-9 and TRBJ1-2; a weak D match, TRBD1 (5 bases). Between the trimmed V and J ends, which lost 0 bases and 2 bases, there was a span of 10 bases. The CDR3 runs to 15 residues. The V gene's germline CDR1 is SEHNR and CDR2 FQNEAQ (reference sequence).

This clone was recorded a few times. CDR3 in amino acids: CASSQSGRRGSSEQYF. In DNA, the CDR3 is TGTGCCAGCAGCCAATCAGGCCGGAGGGGTTCGAGCGAGCAGTACTTC. The rearrangement uses TRBV3-1 (or the pseudogene TRBV3-2) and TRBJ2-7, with D possibly being TRBD2 (6 bases). Germline CDR1 is LGHDT and CDR2 is YNNKEL (reference sequence). This CDR3 is built from 16 residues. V was clipped by 2 bases and J by 6 bases, with 20 bases between them.

J is TRBJ1-3 and V is TRBV5-1, with D perhaps TRBD1 (6 bases). The V gene's germline CDR1 is SGHRS and CDR2 YFSETQ. There are 17 residues in the CDR3. V lost 0 bases and J lost 3, with 16 bases in between. CDR3 bases: TGCGCCAGCAGCTTGGAGACAGGCACCCTAGGTGGAAACACCATATATTTT. This sequence encodes CASSLETGTLGGNTIYF.

The table lists this clone with a count of one. The gene calls are TRBV19 and TRBJ1-4; TRBD1 aligns across 10 bases. Germline V CDR1 and CDR2: LNHDA, SQIVND (reference sequence). V shed 3 bases and J 12 bases; nucleotides not matched to a gene: 10. The length of the CDR3 is 15 residues. The CDR3 region has the DNA TGTGCCAGTAGTATTGTCTGGACAGGGGGATTAGAACTGTTTTTT. Translation: CASSIVWTGGLELFF.